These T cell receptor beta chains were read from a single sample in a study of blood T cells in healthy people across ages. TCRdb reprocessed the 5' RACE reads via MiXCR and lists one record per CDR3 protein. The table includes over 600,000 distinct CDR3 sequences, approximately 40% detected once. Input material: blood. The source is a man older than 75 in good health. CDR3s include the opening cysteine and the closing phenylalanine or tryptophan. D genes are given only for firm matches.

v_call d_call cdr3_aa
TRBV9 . CASSPPFGAPGTDTQYF
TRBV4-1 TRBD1 CASSQEAGGSPLHF
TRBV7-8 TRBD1 CAGGTGSGVQYF
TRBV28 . CAITPGRGRYEQYF
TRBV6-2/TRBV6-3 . CASRFQGWEQYF
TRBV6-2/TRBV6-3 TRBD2 CASSSMGLARETQYF
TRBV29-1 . CSVVRGPGELFF
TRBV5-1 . CASSWELGRYEQYF
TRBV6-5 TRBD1 CASSYGQGARNEQFF
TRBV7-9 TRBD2 CASSLQTSGGETQFF
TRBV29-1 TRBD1 CGATALGGHEQYF
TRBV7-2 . CASSPLGTDKETQYF
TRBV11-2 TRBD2 CASSSTAGGHNEQFF
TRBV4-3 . CASSQNPPGTATDTQYF
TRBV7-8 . CASSFGQSIAKNIQYF
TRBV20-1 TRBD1 CSATGGMSYEQYF
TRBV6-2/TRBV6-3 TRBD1 CASSYGDSAKNIQYF
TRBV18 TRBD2 CASSPTGTITSTDTQYF
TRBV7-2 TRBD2 CASSLALAGGEQFF
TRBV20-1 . CSAREGGLAKNIQYF
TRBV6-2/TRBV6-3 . CASSPFEEQFF
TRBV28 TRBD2 CASTLLAGGHNEQFF
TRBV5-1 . CASSLLAGRGGDTQYF
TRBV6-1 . CASSEGYRASYEQYF
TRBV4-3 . CASSQGLSQETQYF
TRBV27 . CASSLQETRYF
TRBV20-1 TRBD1 CSARRTGNYEQYF
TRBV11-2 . CAGSQSGQREAFF
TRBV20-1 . CSASGPGRASQPQHF
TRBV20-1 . CSAYGQNEAFF